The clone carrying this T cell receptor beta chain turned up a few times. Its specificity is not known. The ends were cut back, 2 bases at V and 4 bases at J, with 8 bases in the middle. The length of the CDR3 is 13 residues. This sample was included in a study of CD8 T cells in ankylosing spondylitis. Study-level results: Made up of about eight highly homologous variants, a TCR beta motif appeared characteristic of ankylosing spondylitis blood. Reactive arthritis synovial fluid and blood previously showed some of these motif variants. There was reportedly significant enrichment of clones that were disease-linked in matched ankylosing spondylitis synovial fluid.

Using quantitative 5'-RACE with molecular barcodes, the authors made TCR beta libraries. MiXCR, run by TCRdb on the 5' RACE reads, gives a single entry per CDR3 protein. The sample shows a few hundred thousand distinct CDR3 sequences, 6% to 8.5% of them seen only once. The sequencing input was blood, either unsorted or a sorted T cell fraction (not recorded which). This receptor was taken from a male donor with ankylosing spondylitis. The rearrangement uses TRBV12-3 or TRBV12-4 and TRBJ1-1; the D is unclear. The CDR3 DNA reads TGTGCCAGCAGTTTACCCCGGGGCACTGAAGCTTTCTTT. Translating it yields CASSLPRGTEAFF.